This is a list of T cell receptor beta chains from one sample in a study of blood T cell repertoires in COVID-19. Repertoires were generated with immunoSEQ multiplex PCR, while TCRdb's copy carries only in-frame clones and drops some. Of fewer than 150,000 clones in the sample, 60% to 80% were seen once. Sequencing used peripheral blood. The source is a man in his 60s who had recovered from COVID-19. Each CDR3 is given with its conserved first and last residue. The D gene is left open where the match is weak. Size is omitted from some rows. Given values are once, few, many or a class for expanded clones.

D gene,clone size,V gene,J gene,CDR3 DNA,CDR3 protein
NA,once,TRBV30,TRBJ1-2,TGTGCCTGGGAGGGGGTGAGCTATGGCTACACCTTC,CAWEGVSYGYTF
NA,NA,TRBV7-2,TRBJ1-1,TGTGCCAGCAGCACCGCCGGCACAGGGCACACTGAAGCTTTCTTT,CASSTAGTGHTEAFF
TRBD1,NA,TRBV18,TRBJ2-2,TGTGCCAGCTCACCCTCAATGGGACAGGGGAACACCGGGGAGCTGTTTTTT,CASSPSMGQGNTGELFF
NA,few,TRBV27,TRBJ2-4,TGTGCCAGCAGTTTTACAGGGGGCCCGGGGCGGGAGGGCCGAGGGGACATTCAGTACTTC,CASSFTGGPGREGRGDIQYF
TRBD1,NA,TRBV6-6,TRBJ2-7,TGTGCCAGCAGTTACTCGAGACAGGGCAGCTCCTACGAGCAGTACTTC,CASSYSRQGSSYEQYF
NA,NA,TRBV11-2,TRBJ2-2,TGTGCCAGCAGCTTAGGCTTGGGGCTCATCGGGGAGCTGTTTTTT,CASSLGLGLIGELFF
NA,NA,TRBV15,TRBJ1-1,TGTGCCACCAGCCCCGCCGGGGGGCTTGCTTTCTTT,CATSPAGGLAFF
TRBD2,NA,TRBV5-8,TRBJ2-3,TGTGCCAGCAGCTTGCGCTCTAGCGGGTCAGATACGCAGTATTTT,CASSLRSSGSDTQYF
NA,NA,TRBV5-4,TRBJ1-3,TGTGCCAGCAGCTTGGGCGGATCCTCTGGAAACACCATATATTTT,CASSLGGSSGNTIYF
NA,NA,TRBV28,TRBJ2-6,TGTGCCAGCAGTTTACTAAAAGAGGGCCCGTTATCTGGGGCCAACGTCCTGACTTTC,CASSLLKEGPLSGANVLTF
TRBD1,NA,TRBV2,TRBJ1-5,TGTGCCAGCAGCTGGACAGGGGTCCAGCCCCAGCATTTT,CASSWTGVQPQHF
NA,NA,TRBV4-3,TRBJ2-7,TGCGCCAGCAGCCAAGACCTAGCAGGTTTGAGGGAGCAGTACTTC,CASSQDLAGLREQYF
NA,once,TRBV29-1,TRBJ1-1,TGCAGCGTTGCGCAGGGTACTGAAGCTTTCTTT,CSVAQGTEAFF
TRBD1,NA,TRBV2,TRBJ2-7,TGTGCCAGCAGTGAACCCGGGACAGGGAGCTCCTACGAGCAGTACTTC,CASSEPGTGSSYEQYF
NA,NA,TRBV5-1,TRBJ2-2,TGCGCCAGCAGCTTGGATGGCTCCTACACCGGGGAGCTGTTTTTT,CASSLDGSYTGELFF
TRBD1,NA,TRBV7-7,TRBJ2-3,TGTGCTAGCAGCTTTGAGGGGGCCACAGATACGCAGTATTTT,CASSFEGATDTQYF
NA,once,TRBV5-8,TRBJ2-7,TGTGCCAGCAGCTTGGAGAGATCCTACGAGCAGTACTTC,CASSLERSYEQYF
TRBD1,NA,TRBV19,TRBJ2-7,TGTGCCAGTAAGCCTGGACAGGGGGCCATCTACGAGCAGTACTTC,CASKPGQGAIYEQYF
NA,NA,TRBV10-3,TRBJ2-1,TGTGCCATCAGTGAGTCGACTAGGGATGAGCAGTTCTTC,CAISESTRDEQFF
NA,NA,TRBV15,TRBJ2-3,TGTGCCACCAGCAGACTGGCTGATACGCAGTATTTT,CATSRLADTQYF
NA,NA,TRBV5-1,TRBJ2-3,TGCGCCAGCAGCTTACTCGCGGAGGCAGATACGCAGTATTTT,CASSLLAEADTQYF
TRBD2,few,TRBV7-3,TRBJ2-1,TGTGCCAGCAGCTTAACGGGACTAGCGGGAGAGGCAGCCAATGAGCAGTTCTTC,CASSLTGLAGEAANEQFF
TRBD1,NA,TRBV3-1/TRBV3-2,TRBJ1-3,TGTGCCAGCAGACAATCGGGACAGGGGGCCGGAAACACCATATATTTT,CASRQSGQGAGNTIYF
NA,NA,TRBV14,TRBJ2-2,TGTGCCAGCAGTCAATCAGTGAACACCGGGGAGCTGTTTTTT,CASSQSVNTGELFF
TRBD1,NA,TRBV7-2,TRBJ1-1,TGTGCCAGCAGACGGGACAGGCGGAACACTGAAGCTTTCTTT,CASRRDRRNTEAFF